Listed here are 28 T cell receptor beta chains from one sample, sequenced in a study of Ad26.COV2.S vaccination and SARS-CoV-2 variants. Measured with immunoSEQ multiplex PCR; TCRdb has only the in-frame clones, and not every one. Seen here are 500,000 or so clones, roughly nine tenths observed once, and the top ten hold about 2.5%. Indicated treatment: approximately 18 received Ad26.COV2.S at low or high dose, single or two shots; several received placebo; per-sample allocation not given. Collection of samples fell on day 63 after the first vaccine or placebo injection. The sample was peripheral blood, taken in a trial of Ad26.COV2.S vaccine versus placebo. Source of these receptors: a person aged 18 to 59 who received the Ad26.COV2.S COVID-19 vaccine or a placebo.

The rearrangement joins TRBV3-1 (or the pseudogene TRBV3-2) to TRBJ1-2, with D possibly TRBD1 on 5 matching bases. The germline V and J ends were trimmed by 1 base and 7 bases, with 13 bases remaining between them. The CDR3 has 14 amino acids. From germline, CDR1 is LGHDT and CDR2 YNNKEL (reference sequence). CDR3 sequence (DNA): TGTGCCAGCAGCCAAGTTCGGGGGTGGGGTGGCTACACCTTC. It translates to CASSQVRGWGGYTF.

This sequence joins TRBV18 and TRBJ2-3; D tentatively reads TRBD1 or TRBD2 (5 bases each). V lost 5 bases and J 6 bases, leaving 18 bases between the germline ends. Germline CDR1 is KGHSH and CDR2 is LQKENI. There are 15 residues in the CDR3. CDR3 DNA sequence: TGTGCCAGCTCAACTACAGGAGGAGGCGCGGATACGCAGTATTTT. Translation gives CASSTTGGGADTQYF.

The V and J genes are TRBV7-2 and TRBJ2-7, with D maybe TRBD1 (8 bases). The CDR3 runs 13 residues. CDR1 is SGHTA and CDR2 is FQGNSA in the germline V gene. Trimming removed 5 bases at V and 6 bases at J, with 14 bases between. The CDR3 here is CASSINRGGEQYF. The DNA of the CDR3 is TGTGCCAGCAGCATTAACAGGGGGGGCGAGCAGTACTTC.

The genes are TRBV18 and TRBJ1-4; 7 nucleotides align to TRBD1. V was clipped by 4 bases and J by 3 bases; unmatched bases: 11. CDR1 and CDR2 from the germline V gene are KGHSH and LQKENI. The CDR3 covers 17 residues. Here the CDR3 reads CASSRLGRGAANEKLFF. The CDR3 bases are TGTGCCAGCTCACGACTGGGCAGGGGGGCGGCTAATGAAAAACTGTTTTTT. Looking up the rest from reference TRBV18 and TRBJ1-4 gives the full variable domain: NAGVMQNPRHLVRRRGQEARLRCSPMKGHSHVYWYRQLPEEGLKFMVYLQKENIIDESGMPKERFSAEFPKEGPSILRIQQVVRGDSAAYFCASSRLGRGAANEKLFFGSGTQLSVL.

The chain couples TRBV2 to TRBJ2-2; D is unclear. Germline V CDR1 and CDR2: SNHLY, FYNNEI. The ends were cut back, 8 bases at V and 1 base at J, with 8 bases in the middle. This CDR3 has 13 residues. CDR3 protein: CASAQENTGELFF. CDR3 DNA: TGTGCCAGCGCCCAGGAGAACACCGGGGAGCTGTTTTTT.

This clone was seen a handful of times. The V and J genes are TRBV6-5 and TRBJ1-5; unclear D gene. The CDR3 contains 14 residues. CDR1 and CDR2 from the germline V gene are MNHEY and SVGAGI. Deletions cut 6 bases from V and 3 bases from J, with 12 bases between. The CDR3 DNA reads as TGTGCCAGCAGGGTCACCTTCGACAATCAGCCCCAGCATTTT. Amino acid sequence: CASRVTFDNQPQHF.

V is TRBV28 and J is TRBJ1-2, with D possibly TRBD1 on 6 matching bases. The CDR3 totals 15 residues. The V gene lost 0 bases and the J gene lost 0 bases, with 8 bases spanning the gap. CDR1 and CDR2 (germline): MDHEN, SYDVKM. The CDR3 DNA reads TGTGCCAGCAGTTTATGGGGGGCCACTAACTATGGCTACACCTTC. It codes for CASSLWGATNYGYTF.

The gene calls are TRBV5-1 and TRBJ2-5; 7 bases align to TRBD2. This CDR3 spans 17 amino acids. Germline V lookup: CDR1 SGHRS, CDR2 YFSETQ. V trimming: 4 bases; J trimming: 2 bases; junction bases outside the gene matches: 14. The DNA for the CDR3 is TGCGCCAGCAGCCTCCAACGGCCAGCGGGGTTACAAGAGACCCAGTACTTC. Its translation: CASSLQRPAGLQETQYF.

This rearrangement joins TRBV11-3 to TRBJ1-1, with D uncertain. The CDR3 spans 14 residues. Trimming took off 2 bases at V and 4 bases at J, with 11 bases between the two ends. Germline values: CDR1 SGHNT, CDR2 YENEEA. This CDR3 is CASSLRRQITEAFF. Written as DNA, the CDR3 is TGTGCCAGCAGCTTACGGCGGCAGATCACTGAAGCTTTCTTT.

The chain links TRBV7-2 to TRBJ2-7; the D gene is possibly TRBD1 (6 bases). V lost 2 bases to trimming and J lost 0 bases, with 8 bases between them. The germline V gene has CDR1 SGHTA and CDR2 FQGNSA. CDR3 size: 14 residues. The DNA for the CDR3 is TGTGCCAGCAGCTTAAACAGGGCCTCCTACGAGCAGTACTTC. This codes for CASSLNRASYEQYF.

This chain links TRBV6-5 with TRBJ1-3; possibly TRBD1 for D (5 bases). Per germline, CDR1 MNHEY and CDR2 SVGAGI. There are 14 residues in the CDR3. Trimming shortened V by 6 bases and J by 4 bases, and 13 bases separated the two germline ends. Here the CDR3 reads CASSLPRVGNTIYF. CDR3 nucleotide sequence: TGTGCCAGCAGCTTGCCCAGGGTCGGAAACACCATATATTTT.

The chain couples TRBV18 to TRBJ1-1; D remains unclear. Trimming stripped 2 bases from V and 3 bases from J, with 10 bases between. Germline CDR1 reads KGHSH; CDR2 reads LQKENI. This CDR3 has 14 residues. Here the CDR3 reads CASSPVRQDTEAFF. The CDR3 coding sequence is TGTGCCAGCTCACCAGTTAGGCAGGACACTGAAGCTTTCTTT. Complete variable domain (other parts from reference TRBV18 and TRBJ1-1): NAGVMQNPRHLVRRRGQEARLRCSPMKGHSHVYWYRQLPEEGLKFMVYLQKENIIDESGMPKERFSAEFPKEGPSILRIQQVVRGDSAAYFCASSPVRQDTEAFFGQGTRLTVV.

This clone was counted between two and nine times. The chain uses TRBV7-9 and TRBJ1-1; D may be TRBD1 (5 bases). The CDR3 has 13 residues. CDR1 is SEHNR, CDR2 FQNEAQ, per germline (reference sequence). V lost 6 bases to trimming and J lost 4 bases, with 12 bases between them. This chain's CDR3 is CASRPGAGTEAFF. CDR3 nucleotide sequence: TGTGCCAGCAGACCCGGGGCGGGCACTGAAGCTTTCTTT.

V is TRBV7-9 and J is TRBJ1-2; D gene uncertain. This CDR3 has 15 residues. Per the germline V gene, CDR1 is SEHNR and CDR2 is FQNEAQ (reference sequence). Trimming pared 5 bases from V and 3 bases from J, leaving 16 bases between. Here the CDR3 DNA reads TGTGCCAGCAGCCTCAGCGACCCCAACCACTATGGCTACACCTTC. It specifies CASSLSDPNHYGYTF.

The chain combines TRBV27 with TRBJ2-1, with 7 bases fitting TRBD1. The CDR3 is made up of 17 amino acids. Germline assignment: CDR1 MNHEY and CDR2 SMNVEV (reference sequence). Trimming removed 6 bases from V and 4 bases from J; junction bases left unmatched: 15. This chain's CDR3 is CASSQRATGTLYNEQFF. Written as DNA, the CDR3 is TGTGCCAGCAGCCAGAGAGCGACAGGGACGCTTTACAATGAGCAGTTCTTC.

The gene calls are TRBV18 and TRBJ1-2; D remains ambiguous. The CDR3 covers 15 residues. Per the germline V gene, CDR1 is KGHSH and CDR2 is LQKENI. Trimming shortened V by 3 bases and J by 4 bases, and 15 bases separated the two germline ends. CDR3 sequence (DNA): TGTGCCAGCTCACCGTCCGTGGTAGCGACCTATGGCTACACCTTC. It yields the protein CASSPSVVATYGYTF.

The J gene is TRBJ1-1, the V gene TRBV29-1, with a weak D call TRBD1 (5 bases). The CDR3 is 14 residues long. Trimming took 3 bases from V and 5 from J, leaving 16 bases between them. The germline V gene has CDR1 SQVTM and CDR2 ANQGSEA. The CDR3 bases are TGCAGCGTTGATTTGGGACCTGGGGGGACTGAAGCTTTCTTT. Protein: CSVDLGPGGTEAFF.

The rearrangement links TRBV4-3 to TRBJ1-6, with a weak D call TRBD1 (5 bases). The ends were cut back, 4 bases at V and 7 bases at J, with 14 bases in the middle. The CDR3 is 15 amino acids. Germline V gene lookup returns CDR1 LGHNA and CDR2 YSLEER. CDR3 sequence reads: CASSPLRDANSPLHF. The CDR3 nucleotides read TGCGCCAGCAGCCCCCTCCGGGACGCAAATTCACCCCTCCACTTT.

This chain uses TRBV5-1 with TRBJ1-6; tentative D call: TRBD1 (5 bases). Germline assignment: CDR1 SGHRS and CDR2 YFSETQ. V was clipped by 5 bases and J by 8 bases, with 8 bases between them. CDR3 length: 12 amino acids. CDR3 amino acids: CASRRGDSPLHF. CDR3 nucleotide sequence: TGCGCCAGCAGACGGGGGGATTCACCCCTCCACTTT.

In DNA, the CDR3 is TGTGCCACCAGTGATTCAGGAGGACCCTACTACAATGAGCAGTTCTTC. This codes for CATSDSGGPYYNEQFF. V gene TRBV24-1 combines with J gene TRBJ2-1; weak D call: TRBD2 (5 bases). Per germline, CDR1 KGHDR and CDR2 SFDVKD. The CDR3 covers 16 residues. V was clipped by 2 bases and J by 3 bases, with 13 bases between them.

The rearrangement uses TRBV5-1 and TRBJ2-3, with D unresolved. This CDR3 is built from 14 residues. Germline V gene sequence: CDR1 SGHRS, CDR2 YFSETQ. V was cut by 1 base and J by 3 bases, with 9 bases left in between. The CDR3 DNA reads as TGCGCCAGCAGCTTGAGACTGAGGACAGATACGCAGTATTTT. Its translation: CASSLRLRTDTQYF.

The chain has TRBV6-1 and TRBJ1-2; 8 bases are shared with TRBD1. Trimming cost V 3 bases and J 2 bases; bases outside gene matches: 14. The CDR3 has 18 residues. The germline gives CDR1 MNHNS, CDR2 SASEGT. CDR3 nucleotides: TGTGCCAGCAGTGAGGGGTCCTTCGGGACAGGAGCGAACTATGGCTACACCTTC. This gives the protein CASSEGSFGTGANYGYTF.

This rearrangement joins TRBV7-9 to TRBJ1-2; D may be TRBD1 (6 bases). Germline V lookup: CDR1 SEHNR, CDR2 FQNEAQ (reference sequence). The CDR3 has 14 residues. V was shortened by 0 bases and J by 8 bases, with 13 bases between the two germline ends. CDR3 sequence reads: CASSLALGGKGYTF. Written as DNA, the CDR3 is TGTGCCAGCAGCTTAGCGTTAGGGGGGAAAGGCTACACCTTC.

The chain recombines TRBV11-1 with TRBJ1-5, with D unresolved. Per the germline V gene, CDR1 is SGHAT and CDR2 is FQDESV (reference sequence). Trimming shortened V by 1 base and J by 5 bases, and 6 bases separated the two germline ends. The CDR3 runs to 13 residues. Here the CDR3 DNA reads TGTGCCAGCAGCTTAGGCCGAGATCAGCCCCAGCATTTT. Amino acids: CASSLGRDQPQHF.

The chain joins TRBV19 to TRBJ1-4; D gene ambiguous. Germline V lookup: CDR1 LNHDA, CDR2 SQIVND (reference sequence). CDR3 length: 11 amino acids. Between the trimmed V and J ends, which lost 5 bases and 13 bases, there was a span of 11 bases. CDR3 bases: TGTGCCAGTAGTCACGACCAAGTACTGTTTTTT. Amino acid sequence: CASSHDQVLFF.

The chain links TRBV9 to TRBJ2-3; D is unresolved. The CDR3 has 15 residues. CDR1 is SGDLS and CDR2 is YYNGEE in the germline V gene. Trimming took 1 base from V and 6 from J, leaving 15 bases between them. CDR3 loop: CASSVSQNLGDTQYF. CDR3 nucleotides: TGTGCCAGCAGCGTATCCCAGAATTTAGGGGATACGCAGTATTTT.

This clone was detected only a few times. This sequence joins TRBV7-2 and TRBJ2-5; D gene uncertain. This CDR3 spans 14 amino acids. The V gene's germline CDR1 is SGHTA and CDR2 FQGNSA. V lost 5 bases and J lost 2, with 12 bases in between. The CDR3 bases are TGTGCCAGCAGCCCTATCATCGGGCAAGAGACCCAGTACTTC. It codes for CASSPIIGQETQYF.

The chain couples TRBV20-1 to TRBJ2-3; D remains ambiguous. The CDR3 covers 11 residues. Deletions cut 5 bases from V and 6 bases from J, with 9 bases between. Germline V gene sequence: CDR1 DFQATT, CDR2 SNEGSKA (reference sequence). The CDR3 sequence is CSAPDGDTQYF. As DNA, the CDR3 is TGCAGTGCTCCGGACGGGGATACGCAGTATTTT.